These T cell receptor beta chains were read from a single sample in a study of blood T cell repertoires in COVID-19. The assay was immunoSEQ multiplex PCR, and TCRdb's table has in-frame clones only and misses some. This sample carries roughly 100,000 clones, 70% to 80% of them seen once, and the ten largest clones take approximately 0.9%. The source material was peripheral blood. All receptors derive from a human donor with acute or convalescent COVID-19. The donor label of this sample is uncertain. CDR3s leave out the opening cysteine and the closing phenylalanine or tryptophan. The order of the fields is CDR3 protein, J gene, V gene, D gene. A D gene is named only where the DNA matches it firmly.

ASSPSGALGETQY | TRBJ2-5 | TRBV5-1 | TRBD2
ASSLGGGNQPQH | TRBJ1-5 | TRBV5-1 | .
ASSSGTGASSYGYT | TRBJ1-2 | TRBV27 | TRBD1
ASSLVLGANQPQH | TRBJ1-5 | TRBV7-2 | .
ASSGDRAGGTEAF | TRBJ1-1 | TRBV2 | TRBD1
ASSWSGGLTYEQY | TRBJ2-7 | TRBV5-1 | TRBD2
ASSIAGGPDTQY | TRBJ2-3 | TRBV19 | TRBD1
ASRAPSVEQF | TRBJ2-1 | TRBV5-1 | .
ASSSGADSLAKNIQY | TRBJ2-4 | TRBV5-1 | .
ASSSRRHEQF | TRBJ2-1 | TRBV7-2 | .
ASSRGQGNSPLH | TRBJ1-6 | TRBV18 | TRBD1
ASSFDIPGANVLT | TRBJ2-6 | TRBV7-9 | .
ASSVESNQPQH | TRBJ1-5 | TRBV2 | .
ASSQTPEQF | TRBJ2-1 | TRBV12-3/TRBV12-4 | .
ASSEQGVTGELF | TRBJ2-2 | TRBV2 | TRBD1
AWRRGGTGELF | TRBJ2-2 | TRBV30 | .
ASSSRVGNYGYT | TRBJ1-2 | TRBV7-2 | .
ATSAGQGLNQPQH | TRBJ1-5 | TRBV24-1 | TRBD1
ASSQSNQPQH | TRBJ1-5 | TRBV27 | .
ASNSLRGGQGSSPLH | TRBJ1-6 | TRBV27 | TRBD1